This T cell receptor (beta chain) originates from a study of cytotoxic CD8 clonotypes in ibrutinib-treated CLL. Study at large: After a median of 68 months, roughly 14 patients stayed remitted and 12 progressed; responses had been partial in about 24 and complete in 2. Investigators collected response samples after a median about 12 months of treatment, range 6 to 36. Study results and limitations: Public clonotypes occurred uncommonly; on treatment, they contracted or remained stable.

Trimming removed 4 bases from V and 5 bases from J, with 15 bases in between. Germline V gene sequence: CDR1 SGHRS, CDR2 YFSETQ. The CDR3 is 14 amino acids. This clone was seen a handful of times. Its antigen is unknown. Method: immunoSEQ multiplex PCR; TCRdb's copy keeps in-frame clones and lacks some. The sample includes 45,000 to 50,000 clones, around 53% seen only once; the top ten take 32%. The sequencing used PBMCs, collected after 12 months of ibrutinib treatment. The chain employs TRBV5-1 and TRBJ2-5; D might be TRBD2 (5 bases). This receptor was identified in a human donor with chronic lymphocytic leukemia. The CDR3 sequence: CASSAGGYSETQYF. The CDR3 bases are TGCGCCAGCAGCGCCGGAGGTTACTCGGAGACCCAGTACTTC. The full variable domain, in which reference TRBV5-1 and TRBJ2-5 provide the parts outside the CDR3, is KAGVTQTPRYLIKTRGQQVTLSCSPISGHRSVSWYQQTPGQGLQFLFEYFSETQRNKGNFPGRFSGRQFSNSRSEMNVSTLELGDSALYLCASSAGGYSETQYFGPGTRLLVL.